The 18 T cell receptor beta chains in this list originate from one sample, sequenced in a study of beta chain features in type 1 diabetes. Sequencing targeted expressed TCRB transcripts, as all isolated RNA had been reverse transcribed. The table came from immunoSEQ multiplex PCR; TCRdb's copy has only in-frame clones and leaves some out. In the table there are roughly 300,000 clones, around 8% of which are singletons. The sequenced sample was central memory CD4+ T cells from blood. These receptors came from a young woman in good health.

This clone was seen a few times. J is TRBJ2-7 and V is TRBV7-8; 14 bases agree with TRBD2. Germline CDR1 reads SGHVS; CDR2 reads FQNEAQ. The CDR3 is 15 amino acids. The V segment lost 3 bases and the J segment 4 bases; nucleotides outside the gene matches: 2. CDR3 nucleotides: TGTGCCAGCAGCTTTGGGACTAGCGGGAGTTACGAGCAGTACTTC. This codes for CASSFGTSGSYEQYF.

The CDR3 here is CASSLVVGEEGEQFF. In DNA form, the CDR3 reads TGTGCCAGCAGCTTAGTCGTGGGGGAGGAGGGTGAGCAGTTCTTC. The chain has TRBV7-2 and TRBJ2-1, with D possibly being TRBD2 (6 bases). CDR3 length: 15 amino acids. Germline loops: CDR1 SGHTA, CDR2 FQGNSA. V dropped 1 base and J dropped 9 bases, with 16 bases sitting between them.

This clone showed up many times. The chain links TRBV2 to TRBJ2-1; no clear D gene. Germline V lookup: CDR1 SNHLY, CDR2 FYNNEI. V was pared by 4 bases and J by 10 bases, with 8 bases between. CDR3 length: 11 amino acids. CDR3 nucleotide sequence: TGTGCCAGCAGTGTCGCGACGGAGCAGTTCTTC. Translated: CASSVATEQFF.

This clone was detected only a few times. This chain's CDR3 is CASASRSEADTQYF. As DNA, the CDR3 is TGTGCCAGCGCCAGTAGGAGTGAGGCAGATACGCAGTATTTT. The genes are TRBV2 and TRBJ2-3; no reliable D call. This CDR3 spans 14 amino acids. Germline CDR1 is SNHLY and CDR2 is FYNNEI. Between the trimmed V and J ends, which lost 8 bases and 4 bases, there was a span of 16 bases.

About this clone itself: Sequence at one end of the junction differs from germline and may be a read error. The chain is built from TRBV7-3 and TRBJ1-2, with TRBD1 identical over 9 bases. Germline V CDR1 and CDR2: SGHTA, FQGTGA. CDR3 size: 15 residues. The CDR3 coding sequence is TGTGCCAGCAGCATAACTACAGGGGGCGCCTATGGCTACACCTTC. Translating it yields CASSITTGGAYGYTF.

This clone has a handful of counts. The rearrangement uses TRBV21-1 and TRBJ2-1; TRBD2, the table's D call, lacks a check against the DNA. TRBV21-1 is shown as a pseudogene. The CDR3 consists of 16 residues. The CDR3 DNA reads as TGTGCCAGCAGCAAAGAAGAGGGAGGTTCCTACAATGAGCAGTTCTTC. Protein product: CASSKEEGGSYNEQFF.

The rearrangement joins TRBV6-6 to TRBJ1-6; 7 bases are a match to TRBD1. Unmatched junction bases numbered 6, after V lost 6 bases and J lost 4 bases. The germline CDR1 and CDR2 sequences are MNHNY and SVGAGI (reference sequence). The CDR3 is made up of 15 amino acids. CDR3 nucleotide sequence: TGTGCCAGCAGAGGAGGGGGCTATTATAATTCACCCCTCCACTTT. Translation gives CASRGGGYYNSPLHF.

This clone occurred a few times. The gene calls are TRBV7-8 and TRBJ2-5; 9 positions match TRBD1. The J call could be wrong; TRBJ2-7 is a better fit for the DNA end. This CDR3 is 15 amino acids long. The germline gives CDR1 SGHVS, CDR2 FQNEAQ. DNA of the CDR3: TGTGCCAGCAGCTGGCCGGGACAGGGTCCCCACGAGCAGTACTTC. This codes for CASSWPGQGPHEQYF.

This clone turned up a few times. The chain has TRBV29-1 and TRBJ1-2; TRBD1 is a possible D gene (5 bases). Between the trimmed V and J ends, which lost 0 bases and 8 bases, there was a span of 13 bases. The CDR3 spans 13 residues. The V gene's germline CDR1 is SQVTM and CDR2 ANQGSEA. The CDR3, as DNA: TGCAGCGTTGAAGAGGTCGGGGGAAGGGGCTACACCTTC. Protein product: CSVEEVGGRGYTF. Full variable domain (outside the CDR3, taken from reference TRBV29-1 and TRBJ1-2): SAVISQKPSRDICQRGTSLTIQCQVDSQVTMMFWYRQQPGQSLTLIATANQGSEATYESGFVIDKFPISRPNLTFSTLTVSNMSPEDSSIYLCSVEEVGGRGYTFGSGTRLTVV.

This clone was detected many times. V and J are TRBV19 and TRBJ2-7; 10 positions match TRBD2. The ends lost 5 bases at V and 2 bases at J; junction bases unmatched: 6. Looked up from germline, CDR1 is LNHDA and CDR2 is SQIVND (reference sequence). The CDR3 has 15 residues. This chain's CDR3 is CASSATSGTAYEQYF. The CDR3 DNA follows: TGTGCCAGTAGTGCCACTAGCGGGACGGCCTACGAGCAGTACTTC.

This clone occurred a few times. The V gene is TRBV5-6, the J gene TRBJ2-7; 13 positions match TRBD2. There are 15 residues in the CDR3. Trimming at V came to 1 base and at J to 3 bases, leaving 1 base not matched to a gene. From germline, CDR1 is SGHDT and CDR2 YYEEEE. The CDR3 nucleotides are TGTGCCAGCAGCTTGTGGACTAGCGGGAGCTACGAGCAGTACTTC. Protein sequence: CASSLWTSGSYEQYF.

This clone was observed at least ten times. The chain is built from TRBV10-3 and TRBJ2-1, with a weak D call TRBD1 (6 bases). Looked up from germline, CDR1 is ENHRY and CDR2 is SYGVKD. Trimming took off 8 bases at V and 6 bases at J, with 14 bases between the two ends. This CDR3 contains 13 residues. The CDR3 sequence: CAIRSGVFNEQFF. CDR3 bases: TGTGCCATCCGCTCAGGGGTTTTCAATGAGCAGTTCTTC.

The genes are TRBV18 and TRBJ1-2; 9 positions agree with TRBD1. The trim removed 3 bases at V and 10 bases at J, leaving 15 bases unmatched. This CDR3 comprises 16 residues. Germline loops: CDR1 KGHSH, CDR2 LQKENI. CDR3 region: CASSPGQGPLVVVYTF. The CDR3 nucleotides are TGTGCCAGCTCACCGGGACAGGGACCTCTCGTCGTAGTCTACACCTTC.

This clone was counted a few times. The V and J genes are TRBV9 and TRBJ2-3; D gene ambiguous. CDR3 size: 16 residues. The ends were cut back, 2 bases at V and 1 base at J, with 14 bases in the middle. In germline, CDR1 is SGDLS, CDR2 YYNGEE. The CDR3 is CASSVGANGGTDTQYF. CDR3 bases: TGTGCCAGCAGCGTTGGAGCGAATGGTGGCACAGATACGCAGTATTTT. Full variable domain (outside the CDR3, taken from reference TRBV9 and TRBJ2-3): DSGVTQTPKHLITATGQRVTLRCSPRSGDLSVYWYQQSLDQGLQFLIQYYNGEERAKGNILERFSAQQFPDLHSELNLSSLELGDSALYFCASSVGANGGTDTQYFGPGTRLTVL.

V usage is TRBV19 and J usage is TRBJ2-1, with D possibly TRBD2 on 5 matching bases. The CDR3 spans 18 residues. CDR1 LNHDA and CDR2 SQIVND come from the germline V gene (reference sequence). V gave up 6 bases and J gave up 1 base, with 22 bases separating them. The chain's CDR3 is CASRPHAASRGSYNEQFF. The CDR3 region has the DNA TGTGCCAGTAGACCCCACGCAGCATCCCGGGGTTCCTACAATGAGCAGTTCTTC.

This clone was counted only a few times. The V and J genes are TRBV11-1 and TRBJ2-5; TRBD2 agrees at 7 bases. The CDR3 loop spans 14 amino acids. CDR1 and CDR2 (germline): SGHAT, FQDESV (reference sequence). Trimming removed 5 bases from V and 5 bases from J; junction bases left unmatched: 8. This CDR3 reads CASSRAGPAETQYF. The CDR3 DNA reads TGTGCCAGCAGCAGAGCGGGACCCGCGGAGACCCAGTACTTC.

This clone was seen only a few times. The CDR3 coding sequence is TGTGCCATCAGATTAGGCCCCGCAGGATATGAGCAGTTCTTC. Its protein product is CAIRLGPAGYEQFF. The chain uses TRBV10-3 and TRBJ2-1, with unresolved D. The CDR3 sequence is 14 residues long. The V end was cut by 6 bases, the J end by 8 bases, with 17 bases between. Looked up from germline, CDR1 is ENHRY and CDR2 is SYGVKD.

This clone was observed a few times. The CDR3: CASSQEGDGANVLTF. In DNA, the CDR3 is TGTGCCAGCAGCCAAGAGGGGGACGGGGCCAACGTCCTGACTTTC. The chain combines TRBV4-2 with TRBJ2-6; D is tentatively TRBD1 or TRBD2 (5 bases each). This CDR3 has 15 amino acids. Germline assignment: CDR1 LGHNA and CDR2 YNFKEQ. Trimming took 0 bases from V and 4 from J, leaving 7 bases between them.